This passage covers 22 T cell receptor beta chains from one sample sequenced in a study of early T cells in non-severe SARS-CoV-2 infection. Using its own MiXCR run on the 5' RACE reads, TCRdb lists one record per CDR3 protein. The sample consists of tens of thousands of distinct CDR3 sequences, 13% of them appearing once. The sequencing sample was made of whole blood. The receptors here all came from an adult who was a healthcare worker with PCR-confirmed SARS-CoV-2 infection or an uninfected control (not recorded which).

This clonotype was observed a handful of times. The CDR3 sequence is CASSILGTANTGELFF. Here the CDR3 DNA reads TGTGCCAGTAGTATTCTCGGGACAGCGAACACCGGGGAGCTGTTTTTT. This chain uses TRBV19 with TRBJ2-2, with 7 bases identical to TRBD1. Per germline, CDR1 LNHDA and CDR2 SQIVND (reference sequence). The length of the CDR3 is 16 residues. Trimming at V came to 3 bases and at J to 0 bases, leaving 4 bases not matched to a gene.

Notes on this clonotype: A much larger clone lies a single base off, so this may be a read error. The CDR3: CASSDRYEQYF. As DNA, the CDR3 is TGTGCCAGCAGTGACCGCTACGAGCAGTACTTC. The rearrangement joins TRBV2 to TRBJ2-7; D is unclear. Germline V CDR1 and CDR2: SNHLY, FYNNEI. This CDR3 is 11 amino acids long. V was cut by 3 bases and J by 3 bases, with 3 bases left in between.

This clonotype came up many times. The chain couples TRBV12-5 to TRBJ2-7; 7 nucleotides match TRBD1. This CDR3 has 17 residues. Looked up from germline, CDR1 is LGHNT and CDR2 is FRNRAP. J was trimmed by 4 bases and V by 6 bases; bases with no gene match: 18. CDR3 coding DNA: TGTGCTAGTGGCCCTTGGACAGGCCACCCAACCCTATACGAGCAGTACTTC. Translation: CASGPWTGHPTLYEQYF.

This clonotype was seen a few times. The chain combines TRBV6-5 with TRBJ1-6; D call uncertain. Between the trimmed V and J ends, which lost 2 bases and 7 bases, there was a span of 9 bases. Looked up from germline, CDR1 is MNHEY and CDR2 is SVGAGI. The CDR3 spans 14 residues. Here the CDR3 DNA reads TGTGCCAGCAGTTACGGGCAGCGGAATTCACCCCTCCACTTT. This sequence encodes CASSYGQRNSPLHF.

This chain links TRBV20-1 with TRBJ1-1; the D gene is possibly TRBD1 (6 bases). The CDR3 extends over 14 amino acids. The V gene lost 2 bases and the J gene lost 8 bases, with 18 bases spanning the gap. Germline V gene lookup returns CDR1 DFQATT and CDR2 SNEGSKA (reference sequence). CDR3 in DNA: TGCAGTGCTAGACCGGGGGGCGCAGGCACCGAAGCTTTCTTT. Translation gives CSARPGGAGTEAFF.

The chain carries TRBV7-8 and TRBJ1-2, with D tentatively TRBD1 (5 bases). CDR1 and CDR2 (germline): SGHVS, FQNEAQ. The CDR3 spans 16 residues. Trimming left V 1 base short and J 2 bases short, with 14 bases between. The CDR3 loop is CASSLDSAGDNYGYTF. Written as DNA, the CDR3 is TGTGCCAGCAGCTTAGATTCCGCCGGGGACAACTATGGCTACACCTTC.

This clonotype was observed many times. The rearrangement links TRBV12-3 or TRBV12-4 to TRBJ1-6, with a possible D match to TRBD1 (6 bases). V was trimmed by 4 bases and J by 9 bases, leaving 13 bases between them. The CDR3 runs to 14 residues. The CDR3 DNA reads as TGTGCCAGCAGTTCACAGGGACCGGGTTCACCCCTCCACTTT. Residues: CASSSQGPGSPLHF.

This clonotype was observed many times. This chain uses TRBV7-2 with TRBJ1-6; D unresolved. The germline CDR1 and CDR2 sequences are SGHTA and FQGNSA. The CDR3 covers 14 residues. Trimming shortened V by 5 bases and J by 10 bases, and 15 bases separated the two germline ends. CDR3 protein: CASSIGNRHSPLHF. The CDR3 bases are TGTGCCAGCAGCATCGGTAACAGACACTCACCCCTCCACTTT.

Comments on this clonotype: One end of the junction varies from germline; a read error may be responsible. The CDR3 nucleotides read TGTGCCAGCAACTTGGGGGACAGGGCTGGAGAGACCCAGTACTTC. Translating gives CASNLGDRAGETQYF. The rearrangement joins TRBV5-4 to TRBJ2-5; TRBD1 matches at 9 bases. The CDR3 has 15 amino acids. The V gene's germline CDR1 is SGHNT and CDR2 YYREEE (reference sequence).

In its sample, this clonotype was seen many times. The chain has TRBV29-1 and TRBJ1-2; the D is unclear. Trimming shortened V by 3 bases and J by 2 bases, and 10 bases separated the two germline ends. There are 13 residues in the CDR3. From germline, CDR1 is SQVTM and CDR2 ANQGSEA. The CDR3 spells CSVDKEANYGYTF. CDR3 nucleotides: TGCAGCGTTGATAAGGAGGCAAACTATGGCTACACCTTC.

DNA of the CDR3: TGTGCCAGCTCACCGTCTGGGCGCGATGAAAAACTGTTTTTT. This codes for CASSPSGRDEKLFF. V is TRBV18 and J is TRBJ1-4; no firm D call. Germline V CDR1 and CDR2: KGHSH, LQKENI. The CDR3 has 14 amino acids. Trimming removed 3 bases at V and 6 bases at J, with 11 bases between.

The V call is TRBV6-5, the J call TRBJ2-1, with TRBD1 identical over 7 bases. V shed 0 bases, J shed 7 bases, and the junction held 6 bases outside the gene matches. Germline CDR1 is MNHEY and CDR2 is SVGAGI. This CDR3 has 15 amino acids. CDR3 coding DNA: TGTGCCAGCAGTTACTCCTGGACAGGTACAAATGAGCAGTTCTTC. Its protein is CASSYSWTGTNEQFF.

The V call is TRBV12-3 or TRBV12-4, the J call TRBJ1-2, with D perhaps TRBD1 (5 bases). The ends were cut back, 3 bases at V and 3 bases at J, with 14 bases in the middle. The CDR3 is 15 amino acids. The CDR3 spells CASSFWDLPYYGYTF. CDR3 DNA sequence: TGTGCCAGCAGTTTCTGGGACCTCCCCTACTATGGCTACACCTTC.

This clonotype showed up just a few times. The chain uses TRBV5-5 and TRBJ2-4; D gene unclear. Trimming shortened V by 0 bases and J by 8 bases, and 3 bases separated the two germline ends. Germline V gives CDR1 SGHKS, CDR2 YYEKEE (reference sequence). The CDR3 has 11 residues. The CDR3 loop is CASSLGDIQYF. The CDR3 DNA is TGTGCCAGCAGCTTGGGGGACATTCAGTACTTC.

This clonotype was counted between two and nine times. The chain joins TRBV5-4 to TRBJ2-1; D ambiguous. Germline values: CDR1 SGHNT, CDR2 YYREEE (reference sequence). CDR3 length: 16 residues. Trimming pared 0 bases from V and 6 bases from J, leaving 16 bases between. CDR3 sequence reads: CASSLGFERRANEQFF. CDR3 sequence (DNA): TGTGCCAGCAGCTTGGGTTTTGAGAGACGGGCCAATGAGCAGTTCTTC.

This clonotype appeared many times. This chain uses TRBV7-9 with TRBJ2-5, with 8 bases identical to TRBD2. The CDR3 totals 17 residues. Germline values: CDR1 SEHNR, CDR2 FQNEAQ (reference sequence). The J segment lost 1 base and the V segment lost 1 base, leaving 8 bases of the junction unmatched. CDR3 amino acids: CASSLGQRGPLQETQYF. The CDR3 region has the DNA TGTGCCAGCAGCTTAGGACAGCGGGGGCCCCTCCAAGAGACCCAGTACTTC.

This clonotype turned up a few times. The rearrangement links TRBV29-1 to TRBJ2-3, with 10 bases that match TRBD1. Unmatched junction bases numbered 6, after V lost 6 bases and J lost 3 bases. In germline, CDR1 is SQVTM, CDR2 ANQGSEA. The CDR3 loop spans 14 amino acids. The CDR3 spells CSVAGQGLTDTQYF. DNA of the CDR3: TGCAGCGTCGCGGGACAGGGGTTGACAGATACGCAGTATTTT.

This clonotype appeared many times. This sequence joins TRBV7-8 and TRBJ1-2; tentatively, D is TRBD1 (5 bases). CDR1 and CDR2 (germline): SGHVS, FQNEAQ. Trimming took off 4 bases at V and 8 bases at J, with 14 bases between the two ends. The CDR3 covers 13 residues. The CDR3 reads CASSSIRGYGYTF. The CDR3 nucleotides are TGTGCCAGCAGCTCGATTAGGGGATACGGCTACACCTTC.

This sequence joins TRBV7-3 and TRBJ2-1; D is perhaps TRBD1 (6 bases). This CDR3 has 12 residues. In germline, CDR1 is SGHTA, CDR2 FQGTGA. V lost 4 bases, J lost 11 bases, and 12 bases lay in between. For the CDR3, the DNA is TGTGCCAGCAGCTCCCCGGGACAAAAGCAGTTCTTC. Encoded protein: CASSSPGQKQFF.

This clonotype was counted many times. CDR3 sequence (DNA): TGTGCCAGCAGCGGGACAGAGAGCTCCTACGAGCAGTACTTC. Translated: CASSGTESSYEQYF. V gene TRBV7-6 combines with J gene TRBJ2-7; 7 positions agree with TRBD1. Trimming took 5 bases from V and 0 from J; bases not matched to a gene: 4. This CDR3 spans 14 amino acids. Germline V gives CDR1 SGHVS, CDR2 FNYEAQ. Variable domain in full (rest from reference TRBV7-6 and TRBJ2-7): GAGVSQSPRYKVTKRGQDVALRCDPISGHVSLYWYRQALGQGPEFLTYFNYEAQQDKSGLPNDRFSAERPEGSISTLTIQRTEQRDSAMYRCASSGTESSYEQYFGPGTRLTVT.

The chain employs TRBV11-3 and TRBJ2-5; the match to TRBD1 covers 8 bases. The germline CDR1 and CDR2 sequences are SGHNT and YENEEA. There are 13 residues in the CDR3. The ends lost 6 bases at V and 5 bases at J; junction bases unmatched: 5. CDR3 nucleotide sequence: TGTGCCAGCAGTTCAGGGGGCGATGAGACCCAGTACTTC. Translated: CASSSGGDETQYF.

This clonotype was seen repeatedly, ten times or more. This chain uses TRBV4-3 with TRBJ2-3; 7 nucleotides line up with TRBD2. Per the germline V gene, CDR1 is LGHNA and CDR2 is YSLEER. V lost 0 bases and J lost 2; bases outside the gene matches: 14. There are 19 residues in the CDR3. This CDR3 reads CASSQDWGGTNTHTDTQYF. CDR3 bases: TGCGCCAGCAGCCAAGATTGGGGGGGGACGAATACACACACAGATACGCAGTATTTT.